A selection of T cell receptor beta chains follows, all from one sample in a study of blood T cells in healthy people across ages. TCRdb analysed the 5' RACE reads with MiXCR anew, one entry per CDR3 protein. The sample yields roughly 1.6 million distinct CDR3 sequences, about 31% seen once. The sequencing sample was made of blood. All receptors derive from a woman aged 30 to 39 in good health. Each CDR3 is given with its conserved first and last residue. D genes are given only for firm matches. Not every row has a clone size; where given, it reads once, few, many or a size class.

j_gene | abundance | v_gene | d_gene | CDR3aa | CDR3nt
TRBJ2-5 | few | TRBV20-1 | - | CSARDGWVDGKTQYF | TGCAGTGCTAGAGATGGGTGGGTGGATGGGAAGACCCAGTACTTC
TRBJ1-1 | - | TRBV12-3/TRBV12-4 | - | CASSLASDRGAFF | TGTGCCAGCAGTTTAGCCTCGGATCGCGGAGCTTTCTTT
TRBJ2-7 | - | TRBV5-1 | TRBD2 | CASSLVIAGEYEQYF | TGCGCCAGCAGCTTGGTGATAGCGGGGGAATACGAGCAGTACTTC
TRBJ2-5 | - | TRBV7-8 | TRBD1 | CASSLLDRLKEAQYF | TGTGCCAGCAGCTTACTGGACAGGCTGAAAGAGGCCCAGTACTTC
TRBJ2-7 | few | TRBV3-1 | - | CASSQTYGQYF | TGTGCCAGCAGCCAGACCTACGGGCAGTACTTC
TRBJ2-3 | once | TRBV7-8 | TRBD1 | CAVRDRGPNTQYF | TGTGCCGTCCGGGACAGGGGCCCAAATACGCAGTATTTT
TRBJ2-7 | many | TRBV20-1 | TRBD2 | CSASPVEAGLYEQYF | TGCAGTGCTAGCCCCGTTGAAGCGGGGCTCTACGAGCAGTACTTC
TRBJ1-2 | many | TRBV3-1 | - | CASSPSEGRYGYTF | TGTGCCAGCAGCCCCAGTGAGGGTCGATATGGCTACACCTTC
TRBJ2-1 | many | TRBV5-1 | - | CASSRMVGERNEQFF | TGCGCCAGCAGCCGCATGGTTGGGGAAAGGAATGAGCAGTTCTTC
TRBJ2-7 | few | TRBV27 | - | CASSSIGGERGLDEQYF | TGTGCCAGCAGTTCTATTGGGGGGGAAAGGGGGCTCGACGAGCAGTACTTC
TRBJ2-5 | - | TRBV9 | - | CASSVGTLALQETQYF | TGTGCCAGCAGCGTCGGGACATTAGCCCTTCAAGAGACCCAGTACTTC
TRBJ2-7 | few | TRBV10-2 | TRBD2 | CASRSSGGPYEQYF | TGCGCCAGCAGGTCTAGCGGAGGACCCTACGAGCAGTACTTC
TRBJ2-7 | few | TRBV20-1 | - | CSAPGLDSSYEQYF | TGCAGTGCTCCGGGTCTGGACAGCTCCTACGAGCAGTACTTC
TRBJ2-7 | - | TRBV2 | - | CASRRGAEQYF | TGTGCCAGCAGGAGGGGTGCCGAGCAGTACTTC
TRBJ2-3 | - | TRBV12-3/TRBV12-4 | TRBD1 | CASSRQGRRTDTQYF | TGTGCCAGCAGTCGACAGGGAAGGAGAACAGATACGCAGTATTTT
TRBJ2-2 | - | TRBV5-6 | - | CASSFTITQGELFF | TGTGCCAGCAGCTTTACCATTACTCAGGGGGAGCTGTTTTTT
TRBJ2-7 | - | TRBV5-1 | TRBD1 | CASSEYRQGGRYEQYF | TGCGCCAGCAGCGAATACAGACAGGGTGGAAGATACGAGCAGTACTTC
TRBJ1-1 | - | TRBV6-5 | - | CASGRRGNTEAFF | TGTGCCAGCGGGCGCCGGGGGAACACTGAAGCTTTCTTT
TRBJ2-2 | few | TRBV29-1 | - | CSAKGIRGELFF | TGCAGCGCCAAGGGTATTAGGGGGGAGCTGTTTTTT
TRBJ2-3 | few | TRBV9 | TRBD2 | CASSVDSGRSDTQYF | TGTGCCAGCAGCGTAGACAGCGGGAGATCAGATACGCAGTATTTT
TRBJ2-7 | few | TRBV3-1 | TRBD2 | CASSQLSTSGSSYEQYF | TGTGCCAGCAGCCAACTTTCAACTAGCGGGAGCTCCTACGAGCAGTACTTC
TRBJ2-3 | few | TRBV5-1 | TRBD2 | CASSLGSGTSTDTQYF | TGCGCCAGCAGCTTGGGGAGCGGGACTAGCACAGATACGCAGTATTTT
TRBJ2-1 | - | TRBV6-1 | - | CASSSDGNEQFF | TGTGCCAGCAGCTCAGACGGAAATGAGCAGTTCTTC
TRBJ2-1 | many | TRBV28 | - | CASSLGGTYNEQFF | TGTGCCAGCAGTTTAGGGGGAACCTACAATGAGCAGTTCTTC
TRBJ2-1 | few | TRBV5-1 | - | CASSLVNFVGSGNEQFF | TGCGCCAGCAGCTTGGTCAATTTTGTGGGCAGCGGGAATGAGCAGTTCTTC
TRBJ1-1 | - | TRBV20-1 | - | CSAREVGGNTEAFF | TGCAGTGCTAGAGAGGTGGGTGGGAACACTGAAGCTTTCTTT
TRBJ1-4 | - | TRBV2 | TRBD1 | CAMHRGRNEKLFF | TGTGCCATGCACAGGGGGCGGAATGAAAAACTGTTTTTT
TRBJ2-1 | - | TRBV11-2 | TRBD1 | CASSTRDSLYNEQFF | TGTGCCAGCAGCACCCGGGACAGTTTATACAATGAGCAGTTCTTC
TRBJ1-2 | few | TRBV2 | - | CASSDGVFGPGGGYTF | TGTGCCAGCAGTGATGGGGTTTTTGGGCCAGGAGGGGGCTACACCTTC
TRBJ2-6 | - | TRBV5-1 | - | CASRRGTESSGANVLTF | TGCGCCAGCAGGCGGGGGACAGAAAGTTCTGGGGCCAACGTCCTGACTTTC
TRBJ2-5 | few | TRBV28 | TRBD2 | CASSQRLAGVETQYF | TGTGCCAGCAGCCAAAGACTAGCGGGAGTCGAGACCCAGTACTTC
TRBJ2-3 | - | TRBV7-6 | TRBD2 | CASSGALAGGTDTQYF | TGTGCCAGCAGCGGTGCCCTAGCGGGAGGGACAGATACGCAGTATTTT
TRBJ2-5 | - | TRBV20-1 | - | CSARDGGGGNLKETQYF | TGCAGTGCTAGGGATGGGGGAGGGGGCAACCTTAAAGAGACCCAGTACTTC
TRBJ2-1 | - | TRBV20-1 | - | CSAREFPRGPDNEQFF | TGCAGTGCTAGAGAATTCCCGCGGGGTCCCGACAATGAGCAGTTCTTC
TRBJ2-1 | few | TRBV7-8 | - | CASSRGSLNEQFF | TGTGCCAGCAGCCGGGGCTCACTTAATGAGCAGTTCTTC
TRBJ2-7 | few | TRBV7-8 | - | CASSFRDVAYEQYF | TGCGCCAGCAGCTTTCGGGACGTTGCCTACGAGCAGTACTTC
TRBJ2-7 | - | TRBV28 | - | CASLDVGGDRYEQYF | TGTGCCAGCCTGGACGTCGGGGGAGATAGGTACGAGCAGTACTTC
TRBJ2-7 | few | TRBV5-5 | - | CASSFEGTLYEQYF | TGTGCCAGCAGCTTTGAGGGGACCCTCTACGAGCAGTACTTC
TRBJ2-1 | - | TRBV6-5 | - | CASSYSFRGANEQFF | TGTGCCAGCAGTTACTCCTTCCGGGGCGCCAATGAGCAGTTCTTC
TRBJ2-1 | - | TRBV18 | TRBD2 | CASSPYVTGTSGSYEQFF | TGTGCCAGCTCACCATATGTTACAGGGACTAGCGGGAGCTATGAGCAGTTCTTC
TRBJ2-2 | few | TRBV24-1 | - | CATSDFTGELFF | TGTGCCACCAGTGATTTCACCGGGGAGCTGTTTTTT
TRBJ2-1 | few | TRBV6-5 | - | CASSYYRGYNEQFF | TGTGCCAGCAGTTACTACCGGGGCTACAATGAGCAGTTCTTC
TRBJ1-6 | few | TRBV21-1 | - | CASPSQGRLLIGYSPLHF | TGTGCCAGCCCCTCCCAAGGCCGACTACTTATAGGGTATTCACCCCTCCACTTT
TRBJ2-7 | - | TRBV11-1 | TRBD2 | CASSLLGTRLYEQYF | TGTGCCAGCAGCTTACTCGGGACTAGGTTATACGAGCAGTACTTC
TRBJ1-5 | many | TRBV20-1 | TRBD1 | CSARDPRTGSEGNQPQHF | TGCAGTGCTAGAGATCCTAGGACAGGCAGTGAGGGAAATCAGCCCCAGCATTTT
TRBJ2-5 | - | TRBV29-1 | TRBD1 | CSVIPRTGPTGTQYF | TGCAGCGTGATCCCCCGGACAGGGCCCACAGGGACCCAGTACTTC
TRBJ2-7 | - | TRBV11-2 | - | CASSLGGVPLDEQYF | TGTGCCAGCAGCTTAGGGGGGGTCCCCCTAGATGAGCAGTACTTC
TRBJ2-1 | few | TRBV10-3 | - | CAIARRPGRAQFF | TGTGCCATCGCCCGAAGACCCGGCCGGGCGCAGTTCTTC
TRBJ1-2 | - | TRBV7-8 | - | CASSFGSQPLLNYGYTF | TGTGCCAGCAGCTTTGGGTCGCAACCCCTCCTAAACTATGGCTACACCTTC
TRBJ2-7 | - | TRBV28 | TRBD2 | CASSRTSGSYYEQYF | TGTGCCAGCAGCCGTACTAGCGGCTCTTACTACGAGCAGTACTTC
TRBJ2-1 | - | TRBV10-3 | TRBD2 | CAISGGLAGGEQFF | TGTGCCATCAGTGGGGGACTAGCGGGGGGTGAGCAGTTCTTC
TRBJ2-1 | - | TRBV5-1 | TRBD2 | CASSPLTSTSGSTHEQFF | TGCGCCAGCAGCCCACTGACCTCGACTAGCGGCAGCACGCATGAGCAGTTCTTC
TRBJ2-7 | few | TRBV27 | TRBD1 | CASSKDRRPYYEQYF | TGTGCCAGCAGCAAGGACAGGAGGCCCTACTACGAGCAGTACTTC